The next 30 T cell receptor beta chains were all read from a single sample in a study of T cell repertoires in cytomegalovirus infection. Antigens of these TCRs are unknown. TCRdb redid the calling of the reads with MiXCR, one entry per CDR3 protein. The table includes around 900,000 distinct CDR3 sequences, around a third detected once. Sequenced here: cultured CD8+ T cells from PBMCs, sampled from culture after CMV antigen stimulation. The receptors derive from a human donor in good health (CMV status not recorded). Some clones in this sample may be carry-over from other donors' samples.

This chain links TRBV9 with TRBJ2-6; D is unclear. Trimming cost V 0 bases and J 3 bases, with 10 bases left between them. Germline lookup yields CDR1 SGDLS and CDR2 YYNGEE. The CDR3 is 16 amino acids. The CDR3 DNA reads TGTGCCAGCAGCGTAGTCGGTGACAATGGGGCCAACGTCCTGACTTTC. Residues: CASSVVGDNGANVLTF.

V and J are TRBV7-2 and TRBJ2-2; no reliable D call. The V gene's germline CDR1 is SGHTA and CDR2 FQGNSA. V gave up 4 bases and J gave up 1 base, with 10 bases separating them. The CDR3 runs to 15 residues. In DNA form, the CDR3 reads TGTGCCAGCAGCTCCTTCCCCGAGAACACCGGGGAGCTGTTTTTT. It encodes CASSSFPENTGELFF.

V and J are TRBV12-3 or TRBV12-4 and TRBJ2-5, with 8 positions matching TRBD1. The ends lost 6 bases at V and 5 bases at J; junction bases unmatched: 8. CDR3 length equals 14 residues. The CDR3 nucleotides are TGTGCCAGCAGCAATCCAGGGGGCTGGGAGACCCAGTACTTC. Amino acids: CASSNPGGWETQYF.

V is TRBV27 and J is TRBJ1-5; no reliable D call. With 6 bases removed from V and 0 bases from J, the gap between germline ends came to 12 bases. The CDR3 totals 15 residues. Germline assignment: CDR1 MNHEY and CDR2 SMNVEV (reference sequence). CDR3 in DNA: TGTGCCAGCAGCCTTATGTCGGGTAGCAATCAGCCCCAGCATTTT. Translating gives CASSLMSGSNQPQHF.

The chain employs TRBV11-2 and TRBJ1-3; tentatively, D is TRBD1 (5 bases). This CDR3 region has 14 residues. CDR1 and CDR2 from the germline V gene are SGHAT and FQNNGV. V lost 5 bases and J lost 0, with 8 bases in between. CDR3 nucleotides: TGTGCCAGCAGCGCGACAGACTCTGGAAACACCATATATTTT. Translating it yields CASSATDSGNTIYF.

The chain is built from TRBV6-5 and TRBJ1-1, with D unresolved. Trimming took off 4 bases at V and 4 bases at J, with 13 bases between the two ends. This CDR3 comprises 14 residues. Germline CDR1 and CDR2: MNHEY and SVGAGI. This CDR3 reads CASSSLGIVTEAFF. In nucleotides, the CDR3 is TGTGCCAGCAGTTCCCTTGGCATTGTCACTGAAGCTTTCTTT.

This sequence joins TRBV6-2 or TRBV6-3 and TRBJ2-5, with D possibly matching TRBD2 (5 bases). Trimming took 2 bases from V and 10 from J, leaving 8 bases between them. This CDR3 has 11 amino acids. Germline V lookup: CDR1 MNHEY, CDR2 SVGEGT. The CDR3, as DNA: TGTGCCAGCAGTTACCTACGGGGCCAGTACTTC. It is translated as CASSYLRGQYF.

This chain links TRBV27 with TRBJ2-2; TRBD1 or TRBD2 may be the D gene (5 bases each). Trimming left V 3 bases short and J 8 bases short, with 10 bases between. The CDR3 length is 13 residues. Germline CDR1 reads MNHEY; CDR2 reads SMNVEV (reference sequence). CDR3 residues: CASSFGAPGELFF. DNA for the CDR3: TGTGCCAGCAGTTTCGGGGCCCCAGGGGAGCTGTTTTTT.

This clonotype was seen only a few times. CDR3 residues: CASSSPPDGNGYTF. In DNA form, the CDR3 reads TGTGCCAGCAGTTCCCCGCCGGACGGGAATGGCTACACCTTC. The V call is TRBV6-5, the J call TRBJ1-2; no clear D. The CDR3 is made up of 14 amino acids. V gave up 4 bases and J gave up 6 bases, with 15 bases separating them. The germline gives CDR1 MNHEY, CDR2 SVGAGI.

Note on this clonotype: The junction shows a germline mismatch at one end, possibly a read error. The V call is TRBV15, the J call TRBJ1-1; 10 nucleotides agree with TRBD1. CDR1 LNHNV and CDR2 YYDKDF come from the germline V gene (reference sequence). This CDR3 has 15 amino acids. The CDR3 DNA sequence: TGTGTCACCAGCAGAACTCGACAGGGGGCGGTGGAAGCTTTCTTT. This sequence encodes CVTSRTRQGAVEAFF.

Ten or more counts support this clonotype. This chain links TRBV7-6 with TRBJ2-3; D possibly corresponds to TRBD2 (5 bases). The CDR3 length is 15 residues. The germline V gene has CDR1 SGHVS and CDR2 FNYEAQ. V was pared by 5 bases and J by 3 bases, with 15 bases between. The CDR3 nucleotides are TGTGCCAGCAGCCCCGGCACCGGGGTTACAGATACGCAGTATTTT. Translation gives CASSPGTGVTDTQYF.

V usage is TRBV23-1 and J usage is TRBJ2-4; tentatively, D is TRBD1 (6 bases). TRBV23-1 is sorted into the ORF group, with uncertain function. The V end was cut by 4 bases, the J end by 14 bases, with 12 bases between. The CDR3 consists of 11 residues. Here the CDR3 DNA reads TGCGCCAGCAGTCTTCCTCCAGGGGAGTACTTC. Protein: CASSLPPGEYF.

This clonotype was detected many times. One junction end disagrees with the germline gene, perhaps due to a read error. The CDR3 bases are TGTGCCAGCAGCTCCCGACAGGGAGGGCCCCATGAACAGTTCTTC. Protein sequence: CASSSRQGGPHEQFF. The V gene is TRBV7-2, the J gene TRBJ2-1, with D tentatively TRBD1 or TRBD2 (7 bases each). CDR3 size: 15 residues. Germline lookup yields CDR1 SGHTA and CDR2 FQGNSA. The complete variable domain, with remaining parts taken from reference TRBV7-2 and TRBJ2-1, reads GAGVSQSPSNKVTEKGKDVELRCDPISGHTALYWYRQSLGQGLEFLIYFQGNSAPDKSGLPSDRFSAERTGGSVSTLTIQRTQQEDSAVYLCASSSRQGGPHEQFFGPGTRLTVL.

This chain connects TRBV12-3 or TRBV12-4 to TRBJ2-6; D call uncertain. The V and J ends lost 5 bases and 9 bases respectively, with 8 bases between them. The CDR3 is made up of 12 amino acids. CDR3 sequence: CASSRVDNVLTF. CDR3 sequence (DNA): TGTGCCAGCAGTCGCGTTGACAACGTCCTGACTTTC.

The chain couples TRBV7-2 to TRBJ1-2; D perhaps matches TRBD1 (5 bases). Germline loops: CDR1 SGHTA, CDR2 FQGNSA. The CDR3 runs 12 residues. Between the trimmed V and J ends, which lost 1 base and 12 bases, there was a span of 12 bases. This CDR3 reads CASSLVLGVHTF. In DNA form, the CDR3 reads TGTGCCAGCAGCTTAGTTCTAGGGGTCCACACCTTC.

This clonotype was seen only a few times. This chain joins TRBV27 and TRBJ2-5; TRBD1 matches at 8 bases. CDR1 MNHEY and CDR2 SMNVEV come from the germline V gene (reference sequence). The ends lost 3 bases at V and 6 bases at J; junction bases unmatched: 6. This CDR3 has 14 residues. The CDR3: CASSFAGTGKTQYF. In DNA form, the CDR3 reads TGTGCCAGCAGTTTCGCCGGGACAGGAAAGACCCAGTACTTC.

The rearrangement uses TRBV2 and TRBJ1-3, with 9 positions matching TRBD1. Per germline, CDR1 SNHLY and CDR2 FYNNEI. V was pared by 8 bases and J by 3 bases, with 5 bases of the junction left unmatched. The CDR3 runs to 14 residues. The CDR3 here is CASPDRGGGNTIYF. The CDR3 bases are TGTGCCAGCCCGGACAGGGGCGGTGGAAACACCATATATTTT.

The chain couples TRBV19 to TRBJ1-1; TRBD1 might be the D (6 bases). This CDR3 has 15 amino acids. V was trimmed by 7 bases and J by 4 bases, leaving 19 bases between them. The germline V gene has CDR1 LNHDA and CDR2 SQIVND (reference sequence). For the CDR3, the DNA is TGTGCCAGTATGGGGGCAGCGCCTACCAGCACTGAAGCTTTCTTT. Translating gives CASMGAAPTSTEAFF.

V gene TRBV2 combines with J gene TRBJ2-7; possible D gene TRBD1, 6 bases. Germline V gives CDR1 SNHLY, CDR2 FYNNEI. V lost 6 bases and J 6 bases, leaving 15 bases between the germline ends. The CDR3 length is 13 residues. This CDR3 is CASRTAGDPEQYV. The CDR3 nucleotides read TGTGCCAGCAGAACGGCAGGGGATCCCGAGCAGTACGTC.

This clonotype has a handful of counts. This chain links TRBV25-1 with TRBJ1-2; possible D gene TRBD1, 6 bases. The CDR3 has 15 amino acids. V lost 3 bases to trimming and J lost 4 bases, with 15 bases between them. Germline-derived CDR1 and CDR2 are MGHDK and SYGVNS. DNA of the CDR3: TGTGCCAGCAGTGATACCAGGACAGACTTCTATGGCTACACCTTC. Translated, it gives CASSDTRTDFYGYTF.

The genes are TRBV27 and TRBJ2-2; D is ambiguous. Between the trimmed V and J ends, which lost 4 bases and 4 bases, there was a span of 4 bases. The CDR3 extends over 12 amino acids. Per the germline V gene, CDR1 is MNHEY and CDR2 is SMNVEV (reference sequence). The CDR3 DNA sequence: TGTGCCAGCAGTTGGATCACCGGGGAGCTGTTTTTT. It yields the protein CASSWITGELFF.

The gene calls are TRBV6-1 and TRBJ1-5; D call uncertain. This CDR3 is 12 amino acids long. The V end was cut by 2 bases, the J end by 7 bases, with 6 bases between. Germline CDR1 is MNHNS and CDR2 is SASEGT. The CDR3 protein is CASSEFQQPQHF. The CDR3 DNA follows: TGTGCCAGCAGTGAATTCCAGCAGCCCCAGCATTTT.

This clonotype turned up a few times. The CDR3 DNA reads TGCAGTGCTAGAGATCTTGGACTAGCGGGGGCTGGGAGTAACACAGATACGCAGTATTTT. Protein product: CSARDLGLAGAGSNTDTQYF. The rearrangement uses TRBV20-1 and TRBJ2-3; 13 bases map to TRBD2. Germline V CDR1 and CDR2: DFQATT, SNEGSKA (reference sequence). J was trimmed by 2 bases and V by 0 bases; bases with no gene match: 14. There are 20 residues in the CDR3.

The CDR3, as DNA: TGTGCCAGTAGTATAGGTGGCGTACGGAGCACAGATACGCAGTATTTT. Protein: CASSIGGVRSTDTQYF. J is TRBJ2-3 and V is TRBV19, with no clear D. V was clipped by 1 base and J by 0 bases, with 11 bases between them. Germline CDR1 reads LNHDA; CDR2 reads SQIVND (reference sequence). There are 16 residues in the CDR3.

The rearrangement links TRBV7-9 to TRBJ2-2; 8 bases agree with TRBD2. The germline CDR1 and CDR2 sequences are SEHNR and FQNEAQ (reference sequence). With V trimmed by 2 bases and J by 4 bases, 9 bases remained unmatched. This CDR3 contains 17 residues. The CDR3 spells CASSLMGGLDTTGELFF. CDR3 in DNA: TGTGCCAGCAGCTTAATGGGGGGACTAGATACCACCGGGGAGCTGTTTTTT.

V is TRBV6-8 and J is TRBJ1-2; 7 bases align to TRBD1. The CDR3 loop spans 13 amino acids. Germline CDR1 reads MNHGY; CDR2 reads SAAAGT. J was trimmed by 8 bases and V by 5 bases; bases with no gene match: 8. This CDR3 is CASSPPDRRGYTF. The CDR3 nucleotides are TGTGCCAGCAGTCCCCCGGACAGGCGAGGCTACACCTTC.

V gene TRBV7-9 combines with J gene TRBJ1-2, with 9 nucleotides matching TRBD1. V lost 6 bases to trimming and J lost 8 bases; unmatched junction nucleotides: 4. The germline CDR1 and CDR2 sequences are SEHNR and FQNEAQ (reference sequence). The CDR3 covers 12 residues. CDR3 region: CASSRTGAGYTF. In DNA form, the CDR3 reads TGTGCCAGCAGTCGGACAGGGGCAGGCTACACCTTC. The whole variable domain, remainder taken from reference TRBV7-9 and TRBJ1-2, is DTGVSQNPRHKITKRGQNVTFRCDPISEHNRLYWYRQTLGQGPEFLTYFQNEAQLEKSRLLSDRFSAERPKGSFSTLEIQRTEQGDSAMYLCASSRTGAGYTFGSGTRLTVV.

This clonotype has only one observation. The chain links TRBV20-1 to TRBJ1-1; possibly TRBD1 for D (5 bases). Germline V lookup: CDR1 DFQATT, CDR2 SNEGSKA (reference sequence). There are 14 residues in the CDR3. Between the trimmed V and J ends, which lost 6 bases and 1 base, there was a span of 15 bases. CDR3 loop: CSALVGVWNTEAFF. In DNA, the CDR3 is TGCAGTGCCCTTGTAGGGGTTTGGAACACTGAAGCTTTCTTT.

This clonotype was seen only once. A much bigger clone sits one base away, suggesting this may be a read error. The rearrangement joins TRBV5-8 to TRBJ2-1; no definite D call. The CDR3 extends over 12 amino acids. The V end lost 4 bases, the J end lost 4 bases, and 6 bases lay between the germline ends. CDR1 and CDR2 (germline): SGHTS, YDEGEE. CDR3 protein: CASSHKYNEQFF. DNA for the CDR3: TGTGCCAGCAGCCATAAATACAATGAGCAGTTCTTC.

This clonotype was observed at least ten times. V is TRBV6-2 or TRBV6-3 and J is TRBJ2-1; no reliable D call. The length of the CDR3 is 12 residues. Trimming left V 6 bases short and J 4 bases short, with 7 bases between. The germline V gene encodes CDR1 MNHEY and CDR2 SVGEGT. CDR3 sequence (DNA): TGTGCCAGCAGCTACGTGTACAATGAGCAGTTCTTC. Translating gives CASSYVYNEQFF.